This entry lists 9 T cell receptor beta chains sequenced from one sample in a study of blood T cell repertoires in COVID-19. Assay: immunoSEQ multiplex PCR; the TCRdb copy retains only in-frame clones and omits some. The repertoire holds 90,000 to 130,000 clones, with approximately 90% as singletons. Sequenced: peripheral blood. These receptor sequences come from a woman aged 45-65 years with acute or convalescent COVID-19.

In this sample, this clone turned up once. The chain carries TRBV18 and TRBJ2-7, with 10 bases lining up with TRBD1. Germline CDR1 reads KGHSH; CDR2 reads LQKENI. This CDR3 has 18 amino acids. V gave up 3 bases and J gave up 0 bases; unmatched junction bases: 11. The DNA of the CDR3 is TGTGCCAGCTCACCGGGACAGGGGAAAACCGGGAGCTCCTACGAGCAGTACTTC. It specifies CASSPGQGKTGSSYEQYF.

The CDR3 protein is CATRESGKRFGEQFF. In DNA form, the CDR3 reads TGTGCCACCCGCGAGAGCGGGAAGAGGTTTGGTGAGCAGTTCTTC. The J gene is TRBJ2-1, the V gene TRBV24-1, with 7 bases that match TRBD2. J was trimmed by 9 bases and V by 9 bases; bases with no gene match: 16. Germline CDR1 and CDR2: KGHDR and SFDVKD. This CDR3 is built from 15 residues.

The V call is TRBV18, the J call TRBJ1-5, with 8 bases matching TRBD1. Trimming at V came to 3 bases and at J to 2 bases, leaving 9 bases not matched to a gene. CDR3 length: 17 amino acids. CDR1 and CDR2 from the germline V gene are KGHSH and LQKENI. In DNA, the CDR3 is TGTGCCAGCTCACCCACGGACAGGGCCTCGGGCAATCAGCCCCAGCATTTT. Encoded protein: CASSPTDRASGNQPQHF.

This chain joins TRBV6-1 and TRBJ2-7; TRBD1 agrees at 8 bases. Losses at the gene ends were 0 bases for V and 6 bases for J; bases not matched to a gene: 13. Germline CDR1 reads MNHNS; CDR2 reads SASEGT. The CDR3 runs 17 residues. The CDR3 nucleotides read TGTGCCAGCAGTGAAGCGATCGGACAGGGACTTGGTCGCGAGCAGTACTTC. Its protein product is CASSEAIGQGLGREQYF.

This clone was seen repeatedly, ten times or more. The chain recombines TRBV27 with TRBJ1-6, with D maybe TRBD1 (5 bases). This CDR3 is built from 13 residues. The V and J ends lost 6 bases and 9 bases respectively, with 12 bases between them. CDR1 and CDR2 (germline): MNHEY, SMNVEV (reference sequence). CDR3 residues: CASRPVRGSPLHF. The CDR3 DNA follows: TGTGCCAGCAGGCCGGTAAGGGGTTCACCCCTCCACTTT.

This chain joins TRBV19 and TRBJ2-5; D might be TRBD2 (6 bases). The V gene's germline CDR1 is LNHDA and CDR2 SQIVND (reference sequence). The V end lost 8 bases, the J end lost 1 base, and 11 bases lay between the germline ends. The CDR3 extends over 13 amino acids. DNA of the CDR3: TGTGCCAGTTGTCCTAGCGCCCAAGAGACCCAGTACTTC. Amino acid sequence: CASCPSAQETQYF.

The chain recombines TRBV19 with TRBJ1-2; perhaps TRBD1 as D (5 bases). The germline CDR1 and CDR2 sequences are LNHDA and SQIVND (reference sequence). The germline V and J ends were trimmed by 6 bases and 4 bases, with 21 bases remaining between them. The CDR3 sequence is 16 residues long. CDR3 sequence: CASSRSGGDGSYGYTF. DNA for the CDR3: TGTGCCAGTAGCCGCTCGGGGGGGGACGGGAGCTATGGCTACACCTTC.

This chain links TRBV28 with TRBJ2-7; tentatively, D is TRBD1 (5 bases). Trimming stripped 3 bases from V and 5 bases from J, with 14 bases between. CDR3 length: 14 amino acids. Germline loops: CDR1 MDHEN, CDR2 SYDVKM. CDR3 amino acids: CASSFVRAVHEQYF. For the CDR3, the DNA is TGTGCCAGCAGTTTCGTCAGGGCAGTCCACGAGCAGTACTTC.

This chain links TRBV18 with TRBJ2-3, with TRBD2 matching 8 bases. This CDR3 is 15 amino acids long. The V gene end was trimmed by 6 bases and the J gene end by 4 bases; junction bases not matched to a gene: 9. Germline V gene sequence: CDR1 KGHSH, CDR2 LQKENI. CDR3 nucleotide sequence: TGTGCCAGCTCTTCCGGCACGGGAGGGGCAGATACGCAGTATTTT. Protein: CASSSGTGGADTQYF.